Below, 19 T cell receptor beta chains from the same sample are listed, as sequenced in a study of cytomegalovirus exposure and HLA in healthy donors. Produced via immunoSEQ multiplex PCR; TCRdb's table is partial and in-frame only. This sample carries approximately 54,000 clones, approximately 89% of them seen once, and the ten largest clones take roughly 8%. The specimen was PBMCs. These receptors came from a woman aged 18-29 years in good health and CMV-seropositive.

This chain links TRBV4-3 with TRBJ2-3; TRBD1 matches 9 bases. V lost 0 bases to trimming and J lost 4 bases; unmatched junction nucleotides: 5. This CDR3 contains 16 residues. Per the germline V gene, CDR1 is LGHNA and CDR2 is YSLEER. CDR3 bases: TGCGCCAGCAGCCAAGATCCCGGGACAGGGTCAGATACGCAGTATTTT. Amino acid sequence: CASSQDPGTGSDTQYF.

The genes are TRBV28 and TRBJ1-6; the match to TRBD1 covers 8 bases. This CDR3 is 19 amino acids long. The V segment lost 4 bases and the J segment 0 bases; nucleotides outside the gene matches: 11. CDR1 is MDHEN, CDR2 SYDVKM, per germline. The CDR3 sequence is CASSSTGTGVGSYNSPLHF. Written as DNA, the CDR3 is TGTGCCAGCAGTTCAACCGGGACAGGCGTGGGCTCCTATAATTCACCCCTCCACTTT.

This clone has a single count. The chain combines TRBV23-1 with TRBJ1-1; D remains ambiguous. TRBV23-1 is an ORF, and what it does is uncertain. V lost 5 bases and J lost 2, with 9 bases in between. The CDR3 runs 13 residues. CDR3 amino acids: CASSDGVNTEAFF. DNA for the CDR3: TGCGCCAGCAGTGACGGGGTAAACACTGAAGCTTTCTTT.

A few counts support this clone. V is TRBV6-4 and J is TRBJ1-5, with 9 positions matching TRBD1. The CDR3 is 16 residues long. Germline assignment: CDR1 MRHNA and CDR2 SNTAGT. Trimming cost V 2 bases and J 3 bases; bases outside gene matches: 5. CDR3 bases: TGTGCCAGCAGTGACACGGGACAGGGAGACAATCAGCCCCAGCATTTT. It yields the protein CASSDTGQGDNQPQHF.

V and J are TRBV6-6 and TRBJ2-3, with 9 bases lining up with TRBD2. From germline, CDR1 is MNHNY and CDR2 SVGAGI (reference sequence). V gave up 7 bases and J gave up 6 bases; unmatched junction bases: 14. The CDR3 runs 16 residues. CDR3 in amino acids: CASMVSGGPKVDTQYF. The CDR3 DNA sequence: TGTGCCAGCATGGTGAGCGGGGGGCCCAAAGTGGATACGCAGTATTTT.

CDR3 protein: CASTLHGGRDTEAFF. The DNA for the CDR3 is TGTGCCAGTACCCTCCATGGAGGGCGGGACACTGAAGCTTTCTTT. V and J are TRBV19 and TRBJ1-1; no clear D gene. Germline V lookup: CDR1 LNHDA, CDR2 SQIVND (reference sequence). This CDR3 has 15 amino acids. V was trimmed by 7 bases and J by 3 bases, leaving 18 bases between them.

The chain employs TRBV5-6 and TRBJ1-4; TRBD1 matches at 9 bases. The ends lost 4 bases at V and 13 bases at J; junction bases unmatched: 14. This CDR3 is 15 amino acids long. CDR1 and CDR2 from the germline V gene are SGHDT and YYEEEE. The CDR3 DNA follows: TGTGCCAGCAGCCGGGGGACAGGGCGGGCGTCACTACTGTTTTTT. Residues: CASSRGTGRASLLFF.

The chain recombines TRBV30 with TRBJ1-4; 10 nucleotides align to TRBD1. Germline loops: CDR1 GTSNPN, CDR2 SVGIG (reference sequence). The CDR3 extends over 17 amino acids. V shed 2 bases and J 6 bases; nucleotides not matched to a gene: 12. CDR3 bases: TGTGCCTGGAGTCCCACCCGCCCCGGACAGGGGGATGAAAAACTGTTTTTT. This encodes CAWSPTRPGQGDEKLFF.

The rearrangement joins TRBV9 to TRBJ2-7, with TRBD1 identical over 12 bases. The CDR3 runs 16 residues. Germline V gene sequence: CDR1 SGDLS, CDR2 YYNGEE. The V gene end was trimmed by 1 base and the J gene end by 7 bases; junction bases not matched to a gene: 9. CDR3 region: CASSVSGTGGVWEQYF. The CDR3 DNA is TGTGCCAGCAGCGTATCCGGGACAGGGGGCGTGTGGGAGCAGTACTTC.

This chain joins TRBV27 and TRBJ1-2; TRBD1 is a possible D gene (6 bases). This CDR3 spans 14 amino acids. Trimming removed 5 bases from V and 4 bases from J, with 14 bases in between. Germline V gene data show CDR1 as MNHEY and CDR2 as SMNVEV (reference sequence). The CDR3 sequence is CASSVDGGAYGYTF. Written as DNA, the CDR3 is TGTGCCAGCAGTGTAGATGGGGGCGCCTATGGCTACACCTTC.

The chain carries TRBV7-2 and TRBJ2-7; tentative D call: TRBD1 (5 bases). V gave up 1 base and J gave up 2 bases, with 9 bases separating them. CDR3 length equals 14 residues. CDR1 SGHTA and CDR2 FQGNSA come from the germline V gene. The CDR3 coding sequence is TGTGCCAGCAGCTTAGGGGGCAGAGCCTACGAGCAGTACTTC. Translated, it gives CASSLGGRAYEQYF. The full variable domain, rest sourced from reference TRBV7-2 and TRBJ2-7, is GAGVSQSPSNKVTEKGKDVELRCDPISGHTALYWYRQSLGQGLEFLIYFQGNSAPDKSGLPSDRFSAERTGGSVSTLTIQRTQQEDSAVYLCASSLGGRAYEQYFGPGTRLTVT.

The chain combines TRBV5-1 with TRBJ2-7; 14 bases agree with TRBD2. Germline V lookup: CDR1 SGHRS, CDR2 YFSETQ. Trimming removed 3 bases from V and 0 bases from J; junction bases left unmatched: 5. CDR3 length: 17 residues. The CDR3: CASSSRTSGGISYEQYF. The CDR3 bases are TGCGCCAGCAGCTCCAGGACTAGCGGGGGGATCTCCTACGAGCAGTACTTC.

CDR3 in DNA: TGCGCCAGCAGCTTGGAGAGCGGGGCCAGAGGGGGTACGCAGTATTTT. This translates into CASSLESGARGGTQYF. This chain joins TRBV5-1 and TRBJ2-3, with a tentative D call TRBD2 (7 bases). The CDR3 has 16 amino acids. The V gene's germline CDR1 is SGHRS and CDR2 YFSETQ. V was clipped by 0 bases and J by 8 bases, with 19 bases between them.

This clone was seen a single time. The rearrangement joins TRBV5-4 to TRBJ1-2, with a tentative D call TRBD1 (6 bases). Germline V gene sequence: CDR1 SGHNT, CDR2 YYREEE (reference sequence). V was trimmed by 5 bases and J by 0 bases, leaving 14 bases between them. This CDR3 comprises 15 residues. The CDR3 reads CASSAQGRANYGYTF. The DNA for the CDR3 is TGTGCCAGCAGTGCTCAGGGGAGGGCTAACTATGGCTACACCTTC.

The genes are TRBV4-2 and TRBJ2-1, with 11 bases lining up with TRBD2. V lost 4 bases to trimming and J lost 3 bases; unmatched junction nucleotides: 11. Germline CDR1 and CDR2: LGHNA and YNFKEQ. The length of the CDR3 is 18 residues. CDR3 in amino acids: CASSPQGRLAGGYNEQFF. The CDR3 nucleotides are TGTGCCAGCAGCCCCCAGGGGAGGCTAGCGGGGGGCTACAATGAGCAGTTCTTC.

This clone was seen a single time. CDR3 loop: CASSARTDTDTQYF. The CDR3 bases are TGTGCCAGCAGCGCCAGGACAGACACAGATACGCAGTATTTT. V usage is TRBV9 and J usage is TRBJ2-3, with a tentative D call TRBD1 (6 bases). Germline V gives CDR1 SGDLS, CDR2 YYNGEE. V lost 3 bases and J 2 bases, leaving 10 bases between the germline ends. CDR3 length equals 14 residues.

The rearrangement links TRBV7-8 to TRBJ2-7; TRBD1 matches 8 bases. This CDR3 region has 14 residues. With V trimmed by 5 bases and J by 4 bases, 7 bases remained unmatched. The germline CDR1 and CDR2 sequences are SGHVS and FQNEAQ. CDR3 nucleotide sequence: TGTGCCAGCAGCGGGGACAGGAAAAAATACGAGCAGTACTTC. Its protein product is CASSGDRKKYEQYF.

This rearrangement joins TRBV7-2 to TRBJ2-1; 7 nucleotides align to TRBD1. Germline V gene sequence: CDR1 SGHTA, CDR2 FQGNSA. The CDR3 runs 16 residues. V lost 1 base, J lost 3 bases, and 6 bases stayed unmatched. CDR3 nucleotide sequence: TGTGCCAGCAGCTTAGATTGGACAGGCAACTACAATGAGCAGTTCTTC. The encoded protein is CASSLDWTGNYNEQFF. Full variable domain (missing parts from reference TRBV7-2 and TRBJ2-1): GAGVSQSPSNKVTEKGKDVELRCDPISGHTALYWYRQSLGQGLEFLIYFQGNSAPDKSGLPSDRFSAERTGGSVSTLTIQRTQQEDSAVYLCASSLDWTGNYNEQFFGPGTRLTVL.

V and J are TRBV30 and TRBJ2-1, with 9 nucleotides matching TRBD2. V was clipped by 3 bases and J by 3 bases; unmatched bases: 6. CDR3 length equals 15 residues. Per the germline V gene, CDR1 is GTSNPN and CDR2 is SVGIG (reference sequence). Here the CDR3 reads CAWRHLAGDYNEQFF. The CDR3, as DNA: TGTGCCTGGAGACATTTAGCGGGGGACTACAATGAGCAGTTCTTC. Complete variable domain (other parts from reference TRBV30 and TRBJ2-1): SQTIHQWPATLVQPVGSPLSLECTVEGTSNPNLYWYRQAAGRGLQLLFYSVGIGQISSEVPQNLSASRPQDRQFILSSKKLLLSDSGFYLCAWRHLAGDYNEQFFGPGTRLTVL.